The clone carrying this TCR beta chain was seen only a few times. No antigen is known for it. From germline, CDR1 is MGHRA and CDR2 YSYEKL. The CDR3 has 20 residues. V was pared by 1 base and J by 4 bases, with 19 bases of the junction left unmatched. The sample belongs to a study of cytomegalovirus exposure and HLA in healthy donors. At the level of the study: There were nearly 120 million unique TCR beta sequences, drawn from approximately 180 million T cells, in an earlier analysis.

The PCR was carried out with 60 Vbeta primers and 13 Jbeta primers. The repertoire was sequenced with immunoSEQ multiplex PCR; TCRdb's copy has only in-frame clones and lacks some. The table lists approximately 150,000 clones, approximately 80% of them singletons. The study, taken as a whole, reports: Follow-up analysis later connected one missense variant in DCLRE1C with trimming of TCR beta V- and J-genes. Excluded were some V segments that proved indistinguishable, including TRBV6-2 and TRBV6-3. The majority of CMV-associated TCR beta chains were reported as apparently HLA-restricted in a later analysis.

The gene calls are TRBV4-1 and TRBJ2-7; 10 bases fit TRBD1. The sample consisted of PBMCs. The receptor was derived from a man in his thirties or forties in good health and CMV-seropositive. The CDR3 nucleotides read TGCGCCAGCAGCCAAGGAGGGGGGGGATCGGGAGGGACAGGGGAGTACGAGCAGTACTTC. This sequence encodes CASSQGGGGSGGTGEYEQYF.